One T cell receptor (beta chain) is described in this entry. Its antigen remains unknown. This specimen belongs to a study of T cells in localized non-small cell lung cancer. Generated by immunoSEQ multiplex PCR, the TCRdb table keeps only in-frame clones and is missing some. The repertoire consists of about 14,000 clones, with around 85% occurring once and the leading ten covering approximately 3.9%. General study points: Uninvolved adjacent lung had more T cell clonality than any other tissue, topping tumor. Heterogeneity is still possible, as just one tumor region was sequenced.

The CDR3 extends over 13 amino acids. Per the germline V gene, CDR1 is MGHRA and CDR2 is YSYEKL. V dropped 1 base and J dropped 1 base, with 4 bases sitting between them. Sequencing was performed on peripheral blood, taken before any cancer treatment. The J gene is TRBJ2-5, the V gene TRBV4-1; D is unresolved. The TCR was taken from a woman aged 35 to 70 with stage I lung adenocarcinoma. CDR3 amino acids: CASSQGGQETQYF. DNA for the CDR3: TGCGCCAGCAGCCAAGGAGGCCAAGAGACCCAGTACTTC.